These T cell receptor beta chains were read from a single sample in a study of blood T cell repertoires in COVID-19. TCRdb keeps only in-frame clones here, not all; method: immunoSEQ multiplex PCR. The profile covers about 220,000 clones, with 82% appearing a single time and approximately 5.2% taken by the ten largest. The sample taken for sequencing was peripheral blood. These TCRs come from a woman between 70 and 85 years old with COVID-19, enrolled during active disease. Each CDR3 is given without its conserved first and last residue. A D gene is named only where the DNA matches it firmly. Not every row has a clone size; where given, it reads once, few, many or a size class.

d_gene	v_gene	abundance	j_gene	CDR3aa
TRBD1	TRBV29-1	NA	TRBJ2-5	SARDRGSWETQY
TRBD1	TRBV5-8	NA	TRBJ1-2	ASGRDRERGYT
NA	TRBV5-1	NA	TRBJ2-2	ASSAGVGGELF
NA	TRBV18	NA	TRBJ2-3	ASSPGPSSTDTQY
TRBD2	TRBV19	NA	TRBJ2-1	ASTSGRIYNEQF
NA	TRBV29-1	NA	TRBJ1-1	SGYEGRDPLSSEAF
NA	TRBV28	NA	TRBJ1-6	ASSRGLDNSPLH
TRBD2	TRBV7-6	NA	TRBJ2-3	ASSSRGTSGSSTDTQY
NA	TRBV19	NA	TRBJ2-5	ASSDQGGETQY
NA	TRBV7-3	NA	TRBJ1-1	ASSSGVQGSRSTEAF
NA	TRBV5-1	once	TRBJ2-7	ASSPSLSEQY
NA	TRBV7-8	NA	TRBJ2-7	ASSLEPRTVHEQY
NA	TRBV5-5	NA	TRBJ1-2	ASSLGGSANYGYT
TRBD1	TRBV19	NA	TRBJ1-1	ASSLARTGTGVSEAF
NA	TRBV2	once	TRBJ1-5	ASSPQRTPTGVQPQH
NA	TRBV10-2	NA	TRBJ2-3	ASTPSRDTQY
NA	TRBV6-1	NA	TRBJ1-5	ASSDSYSNQPQH
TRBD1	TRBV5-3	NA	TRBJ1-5	ARSAGQSNQPQH
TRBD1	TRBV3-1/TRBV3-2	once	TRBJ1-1	ASSYRGPGEAF
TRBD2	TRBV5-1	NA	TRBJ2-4	ASSLGGLAGAVAKNIQY
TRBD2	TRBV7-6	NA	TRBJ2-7	ASSLAPGGADAYEQY
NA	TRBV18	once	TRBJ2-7	ASHRGGDPTKQY
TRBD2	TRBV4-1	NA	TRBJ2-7	ASSQGAGGLYEQY
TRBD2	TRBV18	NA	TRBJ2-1	ASSPPSGSTDEQF
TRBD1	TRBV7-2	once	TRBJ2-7	ASSLPGQGANEQY
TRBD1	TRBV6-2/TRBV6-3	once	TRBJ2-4	ASSLGGQVAKNIQY
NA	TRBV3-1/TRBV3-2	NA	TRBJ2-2	ASSQGGRNTGELF
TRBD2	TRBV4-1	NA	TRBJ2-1	ASSQREGREQF
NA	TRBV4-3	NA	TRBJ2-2	ASSQEAPNTGELF
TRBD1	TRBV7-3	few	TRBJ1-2	ASSLQGQGYGYT
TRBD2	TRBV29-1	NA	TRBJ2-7	SVEALASNEQY
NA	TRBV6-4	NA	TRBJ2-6	AINGTIGSGANVLT
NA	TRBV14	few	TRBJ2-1	ASSQDGFFNEQF
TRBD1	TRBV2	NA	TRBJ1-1	ATSGQVNTEAF
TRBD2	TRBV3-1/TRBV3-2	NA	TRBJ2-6	ASSQPGLGTSGANVLT
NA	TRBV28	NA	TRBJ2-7	ASSVHQGSYEQY
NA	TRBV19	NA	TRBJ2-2	ASSDSGTLNTGELF
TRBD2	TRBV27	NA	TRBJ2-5	ASSFGGGTHQETQY